These 14 T cell receptor beta chains came from one sample sequenced in a study of T cells after yellow fever vaccination. Each CDR3 protein is one row after TCRdb ran MiXCR on the 5' RACE reads. This table holds over 110,000 distinct CDR3 sequences, 7.7% found once. Sequences were derived from CD4+ T cells sorted from PBMCs, sampled 5 days after the yellow fever booster vaccination. The receptors were gathered from a man under 40 who received the YFV17D yellow fever vaccine.

This clonotype was seen only a few times. The CDR3 DNA sequence: TGTGCCAGCAGCTTAGCAGGTTTCTACAATGAGCAGTTCTTC. This translates into CASSLAGFYNEQFF. The rearrangement joins TRBV11-3 to TRBJ2-1; D gene ambiguous. The CDR3 spans 14 residues. With 1 base removed from V and 3 bases from J, the gap between germline ends came to 7 bases. Looked up from germline, CDR1 is SGHNT and CDR2 is YENEEA.

This clonotype has at least ten counts. This chain joins TRBV6-1 and TRBJ2-7; 13 nucleotides line up with TRBD2. Germline CDR1 reads MNHNS; CDR2 reads SASEGT. This CDR3 contains 16 residues. The V segment lost 6 bases and the J segment 5 bases; nucleotides outside the gene matches: 10. CDR3 sequence (DNA): TGTGCCAGCAGCGGGATACTAGCGGGAGGGCCCCACGAGCAGTACTTC. It translates to CASSGILAGGPHEQYF.

This clonotype occurred a few times. CDR3 protein: CASSPPGGDKEQFF. The CDR3 DNA follows: TGTGCCAGCAGTCCCCCCGGGGGGGATAAGGAGCAGTTCTTC. The chain joins TRBV6-2 or TRBV6-3 to TRBJ2-1; TRBD2 matches at 8 bases. The CDR3 totals 14 residues. Germline loops: CDR1 MNHEY, CDR2 SVGEGT. The V segment lost 5 bases and the J segment 10 bases; nucleotides outside the gene matches: 10.

This clonotype turned up a few times. The chain links TRBV18 to TRBJ1-1; D call uncertain. Per the germline V gene, CDR1 is KGHSH and CDR2 is LQKENI. The CDR3 extends over 12 amino acids. Trimming removed 7 bases from V and 1 base from J, with 7 bases in between. The CDR3 bases are TGTGCCAGCTTCACCGGGAACACTGAAGCTTTCTTT. Protein: CASFTGNTEAFF.

This clonotype has ten or more counts. This chain uses TRBV7-2 with TRBJ2-7; D uncertain. CDR1 is SGHTA, CDR2 FQGNSA, per germline. CDR3 length: 14 residues. Trimming took 1 base from V and 2 from J, leaving 9 bases between them. CDR3 region: CASSLGSGAYEQYF. The CDR3 DNA follows: TGTGCCAGCAGCTTAGGTTCAGGAGCCTACGAGCAGTACTTC.

This clonotype was picked up many times. In DNA, the CDR3 is TGTGCCAGCAGCTTTGGGGCGGGGGCCGAGCAGTACTTC. Its translation is CASSFGAGAEQYF. The chain is built from TRBV7-8 and TRBJ2-7; maybe TRBD2 (7 bases). CDR1 SGHVS and CDR2 FQNEAQ come from the germline V gene. The V end was cut by 3 bases, the J end by 6 bases, with 12 bases between. The length of the CDR3 is 13 residues.

This clonotype was seen at least ten times. This chain links TRBV2 with TRBJ1-6, with D tentatively TRBD1 (5 bases). The CDR3 is 13 residues long. Germline V CDR1 and CDR2: SNHLY, FYNNEI. V lost 6 bases, J lost 6 bases, and 9 bases lay in between. For the CDR3, the DNA is TGTGCCAGCAGGGGGGTCCGTAATTCACCCCTCCACTTT. This encodes CASRGVRNSPLHF.

This clonotype was recorded at least ten times. The J gene is TRBJ2-2, the V gene TRBV5-1; 8 positions match TRBD2. CDR3 length: 15 residues. Losses at the gene ends were 0 bases for V and 7 bases for J; bases not matched to a gene: 5. Germline values: CDR1 SGHRS, CDR2 YFSETQ. The CDR3 loop reads CASSLVGGRFGELFF. As DNA, the CDR3 is TGCGCCAGCAGCTTGGTCGGCGGGAGGTTCGGGGAGCTGTTTTTT.

This clonotype was counted ten times or more. V gene TRBV20-1 combines with J gene TRBJ2-7, with D hard to call. Germline values: CDR1 DFQATT, CDR2 SNEGSKA (reference sequence). The V and J ends lost 0 bases and 2 bases respectively, with 8 bases between them. The CDR3 spans 13 residues. CDR3 loop: CSARDSRAYEQYF. CDR3 nucleotides: TGCAGTGCTAGAGATTCCCGGGCCTACGAGCAGTACTTC.

This clonotype was seen more than once but under ten times. The chain links TRBV4-3 to TRBJ1-2; D gene unclear. Germline V gives CDR1 LGHNA, CDR2 YSLEER. The V and J ends lost 1 base and 2 bases respectively, with 11 bases between them. The CDR3 contains 15 residues. The CDR3 DNA follows: TGCGCCAGCAGCCAAGGCGGTTCGCGGAACTATGGCTACACCTTC. Translating it yields CASSQGGSRNYGYTF.

This clonotype was detected ten times or more. This chain connects TRBV28 to TRBJ2-6; no clear D. Germline V gene data show CDR1 as MDHEN and CDR2 as SYDVKM. V gave up 8 bases and J gave up 0 bases, with 17 bases separating them. The CDR3 sequence is 17 residues long. CDR3 sequence reads: CASQGRLKSSGANVLTF. CDR3 nucleotide sequence: TGTGCCAGCCAAGGTCGACTGAAATCCTCTGGGGCCAACGTCCTGACTTTC.

This clonotype was seen at least ten times. The J gene is TRBJ2-2, the V gene TRBV6-1, with D perhaps TRBD2 (5 bases). Germline CDR1 and CDR2: MNHNS and SASEGT. CDR3 length: 14 amino acids. V dropped 6 bases and J dropped 3 bases, with 11 bases sitting between them. CDR3 nucleotides: TGTGCCAGCAGCAATATCGGGGACACCGGGGAGCTGTTTTTT. It codes for CASSNIGDTGELFF.

Ten or more counts support this clonotype. The chain is built from TRBV7-6 and TRBJ2-5; D gene ambiguous. The germline gives CDR1 SGHVS, CDR2 FNYEAQ. This CDR3 comprises 14 residues. Trimming left V 5 bases short and J 2 bases short, with 12 bases between. CDR3 protein: CASSPIEKQETQYF. CDR3 coding DNA: TGTGCCAGCAGCCCAATCGAAAAGCAAGAGACCCAGTACTTC. The whole variable domain, filled in from reference TRBV7-6 and TRBJ2-5, reads GAGVSQSPRYKVTKRGQDVALRCDPISGHVSLYWYRQALGQGPEFLTYFNYEAQQDKSGLPNDRFSAERPEGSISTLTIQRTEQRDSAMYRCASSPIEKQETQYFGPGTRLLVL.

This clonotype has at least ten counts. The chain has TRBV4-3 and TRBJ2-1; D possibly corresponds to TRBD2 (6 bases). V was trimmed by 3 bases and J by 11 bases, leaving 17 bases between them. Germline V gene lookup returns CDR1 LGHNA and CDR2 YSLEER. The CDR3 spans 14 residues. The CDR3 loop is CASSQGGLAGQQFF. The CDR3 bases are TGCGCCAGCAGCCAGGGCGGTTTGGCGGGACAGCAGTTCTTC.